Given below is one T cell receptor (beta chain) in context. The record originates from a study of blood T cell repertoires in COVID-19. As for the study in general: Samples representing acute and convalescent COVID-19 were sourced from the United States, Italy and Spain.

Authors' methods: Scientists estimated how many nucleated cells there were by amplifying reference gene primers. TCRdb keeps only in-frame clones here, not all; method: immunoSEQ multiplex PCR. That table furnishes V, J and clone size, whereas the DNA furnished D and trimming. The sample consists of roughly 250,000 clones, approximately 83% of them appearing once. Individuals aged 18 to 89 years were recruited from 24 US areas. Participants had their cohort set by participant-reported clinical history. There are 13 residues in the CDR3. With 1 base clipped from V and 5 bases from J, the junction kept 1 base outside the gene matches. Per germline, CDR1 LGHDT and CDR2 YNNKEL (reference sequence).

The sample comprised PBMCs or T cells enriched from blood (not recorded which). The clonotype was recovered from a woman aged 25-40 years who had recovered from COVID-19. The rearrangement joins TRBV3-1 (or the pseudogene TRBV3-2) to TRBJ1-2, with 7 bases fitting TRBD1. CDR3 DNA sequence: TGTGCCAGCAGCCAAGTACAGGGGTATGGCTACACCTTC. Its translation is CASSQVQGYGYTF.